The rows below give T cell receptor beta chains drawn from one sample of a study of blood T cell repertoires in COVID-19. The repertoire was sequenced with immunoSEQ multiplex PCR; TCRdb's copy has only in-frame clones and lacks some. The sample holds 200,000 to 250,000 clones; 70% to 90% are singletons and the top ten take 3%. Source material: peripheral blood. These receptors were collected from a young man with active or convalescent COVID-19. CDR3s leave out the opening cysteine and the closing phenylalanine or tryptophan. The D gene is left open where the match is weak. Where a row states a size, it is once, few, many or the class of an expanded clone; other rows omit it.

CDR3 protein	V gene	clone size	D gene	J gene
ASSLVEGWNYGYT	TRBV28	NA	NA	TRBJ1-2
ASSPYSDEQF	TRBV18	once	NA	TRBJ2-1
ASGQKHSNQPQH	TRBV23-1	NA	NA	TRBJ1-5
ASSPTRTQETQY	TRBV18	once	NA	TRBJ2-5
ASSLTEGAREQF	TRBV3-1/TRBV3-2	NA	TRBD1	TRBJ2-1
ASSSDRGYNQPQH	TRBV7-6	NA	TRBD1	TRBJ1-5
ASSEGSHSYEQY	TRBV2	once	NA	TRBJ2-7
ATSRDPLADGEQY	TRBV15	NA	NA	TRBJ2-7
ATSRGASGGAYEQF	TRBV15	NA	TRBD2	TRBJ2-1
ASSSWGGVNQPQH	TRBV6-2/TRBV6-3	NA	NA	TRBJ1-5
AWDPGVGTF	TRBV30	NA	NA	TRBJ2-1
ASSEWDPRGTDTQY	TRBV5-1	NA	NA	TRBJ2-3
ASSPGTGKRSYEQY	TRBV11-3	once	TRBD1	TRBJ2-7
ASSRGGGLSYEQY	TRBV11-1	NA	NA	TRBJ2-7
ASSEQRGSTDTQY	TRBV2	NA	TRBD2	TRBJ2-3
ASSAGTGPGGYT	TRBV5-4	NA	TRBD1	TRBJ1-2
ASSETGIGTGELF	TRBV2	NA	NA	TRBJ2-2
ASSLGDNDLAGGGTDTQY	TRBV13	NA	TRBD2	TRBJ2-3
ASSGGADTEAF	TRBV5-4	once	NA	TRBJ1-1
SVSDDGIGTGKIRSYGYT	TRBV29-1	NA	TRBD1	TRBJ1-2
ASTRRGGRSADTQY	TRBV19	NA	TRBD2	TRBJ2-3
ASSESTGANTEAF	TRBV7-8	NA	TRBD1	TRBJ1-1
ASSLDFGQGRDTEAF	TRBV11-2	NA	NA	TRBJ1-1
ASSRGLQLAGTYNEQF	TRBV19	once	TRBD2	TRBJ2-1
ASSLLGLAGAYEQY	TRBV7-2	NA	TRBD2	TRBJ2-7
ASSLRQPSNEQF	TRBV27	NA	NA	TRBJ2-1
ASSPQGAEQPQH	TRBV6-6	NA	TRBD1	TRBJ1-5
ASPFGGEGPFSYNEQF	TRBV21-1	NA	NA	TRBJ2-1
ASSSAGTEAF	TRBV27	NA	NA	TRBJ1-1
ASSVLAGGGSTDTQY	TRBV9	NA	TRBD2	TRBJ2-3
ASIPAGGGWVHEQF	TRBV27	NA	TRBD2	TRBJ2-1
AIHAAEKLF	TRBV28	NA	NA	TRBJ1-4
ASSPGTGAGEQY	TRBV18	NA	TRBD1	TRBJ2-7
ASSHLQGTTTDTQY	TRBV14	NA	TRBD1	TRBJ2-3
ASSPRPFGTVSNQPQH	TRBV7-8	NA	TRBD1	TRBJ1-5
ASSTRLVAGELF	TRBV7-8	NA	NA	TRBJ2-2
ASTPGIGRPRDDEQF	TRBV27	once	TRBD2	TRBJ2-1
ASSLGLTGNEQY	TRBV7-9	once	NA	TRBJ2-7
ASSLGAENQPQH	TRBV5-1	NA	NA	TRBJ1-5
ASSMGGAGELF	TRBV19	NA	NA	TRBJ2-2
ASSFRDSSSYNEQF	TRBV5-5	NA	NA	TRBJ2-1
SGIWTGVDGYT	TRBV29-1	NA	TRBD1	TRBJ1-2
ASSIRNQPQH	TRBV28	NA	NA	TRBJ1-5
ASSQDERLYGYT	TRBV3-1/TRBV3-2	NA	NA	TRBJ1-2
ASSVSQGRSGEKLF	TRBV9	NA	TRBD1	TRBJ1-4
ASSLGSSEY	TRBV5-4	NA	NA	TRBJ2-7
ASSPTPGTSGGDYNEQF	TRBV4-2	NA	TRBD2	TRBJ2-1
ASSLSRGAGETQY	TRBV5-1	NA	NA	TRBJ2-5
ASSARQVISATNEKLF	TRBV6-4	NA	NA	TRBJ1-4
ASSRMNTGELF	TRBV7-7	few	NA	TRBJ2-2
ASSPLPPDGSSGNTIY	TRBV18	NA	NA	TRBJ1-3
ASKNRGGGEKLF	TRBV27	NA	TRBD1	TRBJ1-4
ASSPGTPGNTIY	TRBV5-1	NA	NA	TRBJ1-3